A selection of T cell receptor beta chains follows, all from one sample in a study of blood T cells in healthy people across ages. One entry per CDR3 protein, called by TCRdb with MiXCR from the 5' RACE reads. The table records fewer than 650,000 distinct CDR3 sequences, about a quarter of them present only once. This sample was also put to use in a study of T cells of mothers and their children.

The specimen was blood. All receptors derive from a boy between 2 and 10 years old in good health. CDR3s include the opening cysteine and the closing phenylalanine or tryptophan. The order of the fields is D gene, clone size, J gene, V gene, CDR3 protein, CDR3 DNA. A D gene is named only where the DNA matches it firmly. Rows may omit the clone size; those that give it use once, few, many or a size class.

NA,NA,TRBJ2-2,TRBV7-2,CASSQQGITGELFF,TGTGCCAGCAGCCAACAGGGAATCACCGGGGAGCTGTTTTTT
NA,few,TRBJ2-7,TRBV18,CASSGGYHEQYF,TGTGCCAGCTCGGGTGGTTATCACGAGCAGTACTTC
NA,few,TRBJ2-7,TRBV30,CAWSVGADEQYF,TGTGCCTGGAGTGTAGGGGCGGACGAGCAGTACTTC
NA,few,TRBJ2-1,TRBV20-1,CSASPIVGSYNEQFF,TGCAGTGCTAGCCCTATAGTTGGGTCCTACAATGAGCAGTTCTTC
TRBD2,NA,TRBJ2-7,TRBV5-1,CASSLAPGAGELSYEQYF,TGCGCCAGCAGCTTGGCCCCCGGGGCGGGAGAACTCTCCTACGAGCAGTACTTC
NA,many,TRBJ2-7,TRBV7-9,CASSLGGHEQYF,TGTGCCAGCAGCTTAGGTGGCCACGAGCAGTACTTC
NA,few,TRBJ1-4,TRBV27,CASSPFQGIGEKLFF,TGTGCCAGCAGTCCCTTCCAGGGGATAGGAGAAAAACTGTTTTTT
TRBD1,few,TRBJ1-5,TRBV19,CASSGQNSNQPQHF,TGTGCCAGTTCGGGACAGAATAGCAATCAGCCCCAGCATTTT
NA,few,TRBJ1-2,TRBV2,CASSSSNYGYTF,TGTGCCAGCAGTTCCAGTAACTATGGCTACACCTTC
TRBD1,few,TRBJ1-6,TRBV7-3,CASSLTGQTNSPLHF,TGTGCCAGCAGCTTAACGGGACAGACGAATTCACCCCTCCACTTT
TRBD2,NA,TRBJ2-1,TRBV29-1,CSVAGTSGYNEQFF,TGCAGCGTCGCCGGGACTAGCGGCTACAATGAGCAGTTCTTC
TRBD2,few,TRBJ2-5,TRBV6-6,CASSRLAGGTQYF,TGTGCCAGCAGTAGACTAGCGGGGGGGACCCAGTACTTC
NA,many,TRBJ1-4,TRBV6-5,CASSYLATNEKLFF,TGTGCCAGCAGTTACCTTGCAACTAATGAAAAACTGTTTTTT
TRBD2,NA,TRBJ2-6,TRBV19,CASTNQGWSGTHSGANVLTF,TGTGCCAGTACCAATCAGGGTTGGAGCGGGACCCACTCTGGGGCCAACGTCCTGACTTTC
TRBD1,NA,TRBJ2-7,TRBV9,CASGGGQGRNEQYF,TGTGCCAGCGGTGGCGGACAGGGACGGAACGAGCAGTACTTC
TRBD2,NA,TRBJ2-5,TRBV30,CARGSSGSPQETQYF,TGTGCACGTGGATCGAGCGGGAGCCCCCAAGAGACCCAGTACTTC
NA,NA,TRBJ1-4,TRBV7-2,CASSGAGEKLFF,TGTGCCAGCAGCGGGGCCGGTGAAAAACTGTTTTTT
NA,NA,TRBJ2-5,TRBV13,CASGSWGGRPTQYF,TGTGCCAGCGGGAGTTGGGGTGGTCGTCCGACCCAGTACTTC
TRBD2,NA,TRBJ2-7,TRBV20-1,CSARASGRLNEQYF,TGCAGTGCTAGGGCAAGCGGGAGGTTAAACGAGCAGTACTTC
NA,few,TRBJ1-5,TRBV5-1,CASSLDGASNQPQHF,TGCGCCAGCAGCCTGGACGGGGCAAGCAATCAGCCCCAGCATTTT
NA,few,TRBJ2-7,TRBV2,CASSEGLAPEQYF,TGTGCCAGCAGTGAAGGGTTAGCCCCCGAGCAGTACTTC
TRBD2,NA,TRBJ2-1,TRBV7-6,CASSRGPGLAGSYNEQFF,TGTGCCAGCAGCCGAGGTCCCGGACTAGCGGGTTCCTACAATGAGCAGTTCTTC
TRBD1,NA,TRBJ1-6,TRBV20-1,CSASTGEDSPLHF,TGCAGTGCCTCGACAGGGGAGGACTCACCCCTCCACTTT
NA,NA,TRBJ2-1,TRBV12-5,CASGLVAFPHEQFF,TGTGCTAGTGGTTTGGTCGCATTCCCCCATGAGCAGTTCTTC
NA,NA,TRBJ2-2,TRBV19,CASRAPGTNTGELFF,TGTGCCAGTAGGGCACCCGGGACGAACACCGGGGAGCTGTTTTTT
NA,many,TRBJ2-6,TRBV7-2,CASSLAVPGANVLTF,TGTGCCAGCAGCTTAGCAGTCCCCGGGGCCAACGTCCTGACTTTC
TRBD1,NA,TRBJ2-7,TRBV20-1,CSARGDRGYEQYF,TGCAGTGCTAGGGGAGACAGGGGCTACGAGCAGTACTTC
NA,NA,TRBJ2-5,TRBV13,CASRPGPAGEQYF,TGTGCCAGCAGACCGGGACCTGCTGGGGAGCAGTACTTC
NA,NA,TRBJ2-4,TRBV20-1,CSGSTSAKNIQYF,TGCAGTGGTTCAACTTCAGCCAAAAACATTCAGTACTTC
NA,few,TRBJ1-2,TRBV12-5,CASGLVPPGGYTF,TGTGCTAGTGGTTTGGTACCCCCAGGGGGCTACACCTTC
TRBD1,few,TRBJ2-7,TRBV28,CASSHGTGVPYEQYF,TGTGCCAGCAGTCACGGGACAGGGGTCCCCTACGAGCAGTACTTC
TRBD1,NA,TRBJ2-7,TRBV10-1,CASSELRDRNKDYYEQYF,TGCGCCAGCAGTGAATTAAGGGACAGGAACAAAGATTACTACGAGCAGTACTTC
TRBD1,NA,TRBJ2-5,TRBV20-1,CSGRQGARGETQYF,TGCAGTGGACGACAGGGGGCGAGAGGGGAGACCCAGTACTTC
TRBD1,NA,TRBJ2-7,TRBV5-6,CASSSGTGGLGYEQYF,TGTGCCAGCAGCTCCGGGACAGGGGGCCTCGGGTACGAGCAGTACTTC
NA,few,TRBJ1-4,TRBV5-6,CASSLGLWGWEKLFF,TGTGCCAGCAGCTTGGGCCTCTGGGGCTGGGAAAAACTGTTTTTT
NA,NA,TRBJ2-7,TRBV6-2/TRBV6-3,CASSYSFGIYEQYF,TGTGCCAGCAGTTACTCGTTCGGGATATACGAGCAGTACTTC
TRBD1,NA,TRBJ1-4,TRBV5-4,CASNRQGIGEKLFF,TGTGCCAGCAACCGACAGGGAATAGGTGAAAAACTGTTTTTT
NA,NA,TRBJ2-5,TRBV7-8,CASSPWNGGGQETQYF,TGTGCCAGCAGCCCATGGAACGGGGGAGGCCAAGAGACCCAGTACTTC
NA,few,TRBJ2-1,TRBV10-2,CASRPGPGVDEQFF,TGCGCCAGCAGACCGGGCCCCGGAGTCGATGAGCAGTTCTTC
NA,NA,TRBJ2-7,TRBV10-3,CAIGVLPYEQYF,TGTGCCATAGGAGTCCTCCCCTACGAGCAGTACTTC
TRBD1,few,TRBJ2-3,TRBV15,CATSRGDRVTDTQYF,TGTGCCACCAGCAGGGGGGACAGGGTCACAGATACGCAGTATTTT
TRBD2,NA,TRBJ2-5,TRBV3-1,CASSQWTSVQETQYF,TGTGCCAGCAGCCAATGGACTAGCGTACAAGAGACCCAGTACTTC
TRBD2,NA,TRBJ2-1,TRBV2,CASKVGGGAHEQFF,TGTGCCAGCAAGGTGGGCGGGGGGGCCCATGAGCAGTTCTTC
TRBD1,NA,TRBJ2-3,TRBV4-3,CASSQDLWTGESTDTQYF,TGCGCCAGCAGCCAAGATCTCTGGACAGGGGAAAGCACAGATACGCAGTATTTT
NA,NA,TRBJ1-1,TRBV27,CASRMGFMNTEAFF,TGTGCCAGCAGAATGGGGTTCATGAACACTGAAGCTTTCTTT
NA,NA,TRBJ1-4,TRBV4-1,CASRGDPRGTNEKLFF,TGCGCCAGCCGGGGGGACCCGCGGGGCACTAATGAAAAACTGTTTTTT
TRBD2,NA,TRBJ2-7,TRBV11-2,CASSPYRGGADHEQYF,TGTGCCAGCAGCCCCTACCGCGGGGGGGCCGACCACGAGCAGTACTTC
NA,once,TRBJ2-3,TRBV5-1,CASSFGPSPTDTQYF,TGCGCCAGCAGCTTCGGACCCTCTCCCACAGATACGCAGTATTTT